The 6 T cell receptor beta chains below come from one sample, sequenced in a study of shared clonotypes between healthy human individuals. Data came from immunoSEQ multiplex PCR; TCRdb stores just in-frame clones and leaves some out. This table has about 2 million clones, about 95% appearing once. The naive CD8 fraction comprised CD45RO-negative cells positively selected for CCR7 and excluded terminally differentiated effector memory CD45RA+ cells. The sample was naive CD8+ T cells sorted from blood. The receptors stem from a man younger than 35 in good health.

This clone appeared once. V is TRBV4-1 and J is TRBJ1-2, with D possibly being TRBD1 (6 bases). The germline V gene has CDR1 MGHRA and CDR2 YSYEKL. The CDR3 contains 15 residues. The germline V and J ends were trimmed by 2 bases and 3 bases, with 13 bases remaining between them. The CDR3, as DNA: TGCGCCAGCAGCCAAAGGGCCCCAGGGGACTATGGCTACACCTTC. Its protein is CASSQRAPGDYGYTF.

The chain links TRBV13 to TRBJ2-7; D not certain. CDR3 length: 12 residues. The germline gives CDR1 PRHDT, CDR2 FYEKMQ (reference sequence). V was cut by 2 bases and J by 7 bases, with 9 bases left in between. This CDR3 is CASSLHGREQYF. DNA of the CDR3: TGTGCCAGCAGCTTACACGGTAGAGAGCAGTACTTC.

On this clone itself: The identical CDR3 is also encoded by other nucleotide sequences in the sample. The chain carries TRBV5-1 and TRBJ1-1; TRBD1 agrees at 8 bases. The CDR3 has 15 amino acids. Germline CDR1 and CDR2: SGHRS and YFSETQ. Trimming at V came to 1 base and at J to 0 bases, leaving 2 bases not matched to a gene. The CDR3 loop is CASSLTGGLNTEAFF. The CDR3 DNA follows: TGCGCCAGCAGCTTGACAGGGGGTTTGAACACTGAAGCTTTCTTT.

The V call is TRBV6-5, the J call TRBJ1-2; possibly TRBD1 for D (6 bases). This CDR3 has 15 residues. V was pared by 6 bases and J by 5 bases, with 19 bases between. The V gene's germline CDR1 is MNHEY and CDR2 SVGAGI. The chain's CDR3 is CASSLISGGSYGYTF. The CDR3 DNA sequence: TGTGCCAGCAGCCTCATTAGCGGGGGCTCTTATGGCTACACCTTC.

The chain has TRBV5-4 and TRBJ1-5; 9 bases map to TRBD1. Germline-derived CDR1 and CDR2 are SGHNT and YYREEE (reference sequence). There are 15 residues in the CDR3. Germline trimming cut 4 bases from V and 4 bases from J; bases unmatched to any gene: 6. The CDR3 DNA reads as TGTGCCAGCAGCGACGGACAGGGGATGAATCAGCCCCAGCATTTT. Translated, it gives CASSDGQGMNQPQHF.

The chain employs TRBV5-3 and TRBJ2-1, with no clear D. TRBV5-3 has ORF status, its function being uncertain. This CDR3 spans 16 amino acids. V gave up 1 base and J gave up 4 bases, with 15 bases separating them. The CDR3 DNA follows: TGTGCCAGAAGCTTGTTTCGCCAGGAACCTTACAATGAGCAGTTCTTC. This encodes CARSLFRQEPYNEQFF.